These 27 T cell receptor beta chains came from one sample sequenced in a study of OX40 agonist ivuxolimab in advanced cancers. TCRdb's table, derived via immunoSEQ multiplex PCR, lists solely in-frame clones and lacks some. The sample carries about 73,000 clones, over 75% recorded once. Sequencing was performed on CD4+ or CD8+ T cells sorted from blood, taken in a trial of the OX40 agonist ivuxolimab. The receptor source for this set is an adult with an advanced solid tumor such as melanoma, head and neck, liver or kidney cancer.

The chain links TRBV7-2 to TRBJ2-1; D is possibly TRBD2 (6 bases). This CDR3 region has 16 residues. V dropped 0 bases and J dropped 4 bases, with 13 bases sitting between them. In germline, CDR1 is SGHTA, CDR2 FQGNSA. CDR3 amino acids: CASSLARTEGYNEQFF. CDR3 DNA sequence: TGTGCCAGCAGCTTAGCGCGTACGGAGGGGTACAATGAGCAGTTCTTC.

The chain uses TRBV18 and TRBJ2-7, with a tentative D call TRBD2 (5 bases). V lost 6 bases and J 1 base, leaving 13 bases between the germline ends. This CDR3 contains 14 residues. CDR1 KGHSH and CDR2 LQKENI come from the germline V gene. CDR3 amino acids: CASSNRDLSYEQYF. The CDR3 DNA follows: TGTGCCAGCTCGAACCGGGATCTTTCCTACGAGCAGTACTTC.

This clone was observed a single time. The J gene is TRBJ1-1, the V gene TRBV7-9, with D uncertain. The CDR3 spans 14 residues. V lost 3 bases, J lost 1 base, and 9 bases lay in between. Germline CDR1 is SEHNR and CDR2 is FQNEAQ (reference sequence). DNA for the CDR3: TGTGCCAGCAGCTTTACGGGAACGAACACTGAAGCTTTCTTT. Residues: CASSFTGTNTEAFF. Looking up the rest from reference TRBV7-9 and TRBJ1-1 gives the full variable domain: DTGVSQNPRHKITKRGQNVTFRCDPISEHNRLYWYRQTLGQGPEFLTYFQNEAQLEKSRLLSDRFSAERPKGSFSTLEIQRTEQGDSAMYLCASSFTGTNTEAFFGQGTRLTVV.

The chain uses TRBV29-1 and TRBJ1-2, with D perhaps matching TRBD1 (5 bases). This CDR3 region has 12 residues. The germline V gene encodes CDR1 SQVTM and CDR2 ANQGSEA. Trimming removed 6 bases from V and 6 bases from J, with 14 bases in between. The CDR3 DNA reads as TGCAGCGTAGGAGGGGCGCCCGATGGCTACACCTTC. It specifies CSVGGAPDGYTF.

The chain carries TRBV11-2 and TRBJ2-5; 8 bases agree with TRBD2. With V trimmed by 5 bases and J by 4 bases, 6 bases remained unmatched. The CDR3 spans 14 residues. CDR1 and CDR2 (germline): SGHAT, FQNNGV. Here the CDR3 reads CASSRSLAGETQYF. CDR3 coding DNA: TGTGCCAGCAGCCGTAGCCTAGCGGGAGAGACCCAGTACTTC.

The CDR3 DNA is TGCAGTGCGACAGAAAACACTGAAGCTTTCTTT. Protein: CSATENTEAFF. The chain recombines TRBV20-1 with TRBJ1-1; perhaps TRBD1 as D (5 bases). Germline V gives CDR1 DFQATT, CDR2 SNEGSKA (reference sequence). The CDR3 consists of 11 residues. The ends were cut back, 6 bases at V and 2 bases at J, with 7 bases in the middle.

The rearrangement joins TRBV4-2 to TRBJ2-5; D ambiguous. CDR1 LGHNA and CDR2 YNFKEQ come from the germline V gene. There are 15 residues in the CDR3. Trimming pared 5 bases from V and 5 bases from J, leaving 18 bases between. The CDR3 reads CASSLALSMGETQYF. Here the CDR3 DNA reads TGTGCCAGCAGCTTGGCCCTATCGATGGGCGAGACCCAGTACTTC.

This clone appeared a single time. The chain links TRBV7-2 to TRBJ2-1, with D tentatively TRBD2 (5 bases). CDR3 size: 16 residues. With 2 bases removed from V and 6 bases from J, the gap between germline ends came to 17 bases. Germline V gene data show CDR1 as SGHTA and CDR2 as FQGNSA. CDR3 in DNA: TGTGCCAGCAGCTTAATCTCGGACTTAACCTTCAATGAGCAGTTCTTC. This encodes CASSLISDLTFNEQFF.

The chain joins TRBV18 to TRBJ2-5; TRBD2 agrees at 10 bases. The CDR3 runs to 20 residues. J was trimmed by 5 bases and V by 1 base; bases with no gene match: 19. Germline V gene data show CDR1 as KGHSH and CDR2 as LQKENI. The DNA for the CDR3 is TGTGCCAGCTCACCACTGGTTGGGGCTAGCGGGAGAGGCCGGAGCGAGACCCAGTACTTC. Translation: CASSPLVGASGRGRSETQYF.

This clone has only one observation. This CDR3 is CASSLAIGVNEAFF. CDR3 DNA sequence: TGTGCCAGCAGCTTAGCCATCGGGGTTAATGAAGCTTTCTTT. The V gene is TRBV7-9, the J gene TRBJ1-1; D is undetermined. V lost 0 bases and J 7 bases, leaving 12 bases between the germline ends. Germline V gives CDR1 SEHNR, CDR2 FQNEAQ (reference sequence). This CDR3 region has 14 residues.

This chain's CDR3 is CASSLGGGRDEQFF. CDR3 DNA: TGTGCCAGCAGCTTAGGCGGGGGGCGGGATGAGCAGTTCTTC. This rearrangement joins TRBV7-9 to TRBJ2-1; TRBD2 matches 8 bases. The CDR3 is made up of 14 amino acids. V trimming: 1 base; J trimming: 8 bases; junction bases outside the gene matches: 4. Germline CDR1 reads SEHNR; CDR2 reads FQNEAQ (reference sequence).

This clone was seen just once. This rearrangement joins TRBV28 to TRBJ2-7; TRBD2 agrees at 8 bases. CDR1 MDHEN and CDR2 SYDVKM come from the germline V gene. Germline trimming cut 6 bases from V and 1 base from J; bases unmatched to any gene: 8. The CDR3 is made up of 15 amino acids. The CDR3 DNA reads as TGTGCCAGCAGGTCCGTTGCGGGAGGTTCCTACGAGCAGTACTTC. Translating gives CASRSVAGGSYEQYF.

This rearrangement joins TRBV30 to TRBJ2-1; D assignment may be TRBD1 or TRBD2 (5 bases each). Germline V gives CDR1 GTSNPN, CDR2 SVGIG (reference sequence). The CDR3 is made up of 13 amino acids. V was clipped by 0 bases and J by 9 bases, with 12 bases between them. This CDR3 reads CAWSVIAQGEQFF. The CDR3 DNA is TGTGCCTGGAGTGTAATAGCGCAGGGTGAGCAGTTCTTC.

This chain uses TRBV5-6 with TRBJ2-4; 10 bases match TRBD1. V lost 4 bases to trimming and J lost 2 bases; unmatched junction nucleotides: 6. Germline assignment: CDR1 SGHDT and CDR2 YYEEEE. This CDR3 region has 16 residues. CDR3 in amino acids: CASSPQTGGTKNIQYF. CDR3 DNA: TGTGCCAGCAGCCCCCAGACAGGGGGCACCAAAAACATTCAGTACTTC.

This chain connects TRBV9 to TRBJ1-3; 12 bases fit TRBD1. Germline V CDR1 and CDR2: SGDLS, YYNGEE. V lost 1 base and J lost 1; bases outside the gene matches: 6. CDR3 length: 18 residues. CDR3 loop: CASSVTGTGGRSGNTIYF. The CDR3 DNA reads TGTGCCAGCAGCGTAACCGGGACAGGGGGCAGGTCTGGAAACACCATATATTTT.

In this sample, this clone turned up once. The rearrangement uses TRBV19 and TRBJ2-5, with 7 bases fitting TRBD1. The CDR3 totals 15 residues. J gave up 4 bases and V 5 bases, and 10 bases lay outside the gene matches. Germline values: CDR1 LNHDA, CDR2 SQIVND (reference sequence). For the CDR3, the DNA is TGTGCCAGTAGTCTAACGACAGGGTGGGGAGAGACCCAGTACTTC. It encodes CASSLTTGWGETQYF.

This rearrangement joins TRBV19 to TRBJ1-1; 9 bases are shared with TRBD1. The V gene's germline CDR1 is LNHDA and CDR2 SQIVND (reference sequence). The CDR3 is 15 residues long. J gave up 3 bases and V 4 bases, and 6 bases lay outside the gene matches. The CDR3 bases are TGTGCCAGTAGTACTGGACAGGGGTCGCACACTGAAGCTTTCTTT. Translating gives CASSTGQGSHTEAFF.

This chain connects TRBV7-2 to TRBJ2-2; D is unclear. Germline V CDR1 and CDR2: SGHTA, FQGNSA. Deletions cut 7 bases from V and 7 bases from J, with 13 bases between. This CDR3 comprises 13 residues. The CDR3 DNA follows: TGTGCCAGCACCCCGACCGGGCTCGGGGAGCTGTTTTTT. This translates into CASTPTGLGELFF.

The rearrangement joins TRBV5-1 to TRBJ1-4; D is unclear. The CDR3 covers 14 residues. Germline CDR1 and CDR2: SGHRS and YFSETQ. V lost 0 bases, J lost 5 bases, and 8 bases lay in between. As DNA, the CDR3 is TGCGCCAGCAGCTTGGCGGGCAACAATGAAAAACTGTTTTTT. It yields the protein CASSLAGNNEKLFF. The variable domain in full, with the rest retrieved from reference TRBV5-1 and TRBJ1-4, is KAGVTQTPRYLIKTRGQQVTLSCSPISGHRSVSWYQQTPGQGLQFLFEYFSETQRNKGNFPGRFSGRQFSNSRSEMNVSTLELGDSALYLCASSLAGNNEKLFFGSGTQLSVL.

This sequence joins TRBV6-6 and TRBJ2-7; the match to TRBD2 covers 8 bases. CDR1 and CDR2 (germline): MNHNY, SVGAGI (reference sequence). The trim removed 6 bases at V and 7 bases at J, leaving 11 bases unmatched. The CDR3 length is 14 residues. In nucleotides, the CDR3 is TGTGCCAGCAGCTTTAGCGGGGTCCCTAGGGAGCAGTACTTC. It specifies CASSFSGVPREQYF.

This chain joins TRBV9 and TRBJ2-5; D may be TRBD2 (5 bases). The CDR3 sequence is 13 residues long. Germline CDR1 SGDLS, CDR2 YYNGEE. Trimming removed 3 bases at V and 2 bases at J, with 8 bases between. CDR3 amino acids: CASSDREQETQYF. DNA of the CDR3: TGTGCCAGCAGCGACCGGGAACAAGAGACCCAGTACTTC.

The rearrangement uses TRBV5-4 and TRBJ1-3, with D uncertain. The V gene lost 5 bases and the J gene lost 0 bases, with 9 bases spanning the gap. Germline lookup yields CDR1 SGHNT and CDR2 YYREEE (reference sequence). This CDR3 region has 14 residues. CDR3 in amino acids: CASSSPDSGNTIYF. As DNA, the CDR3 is TGTGCCAGCAGTTCCCCAGACTCTGGAAACACCATATATTTT. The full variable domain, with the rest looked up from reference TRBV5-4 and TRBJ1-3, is ETGVTQSPTHLIKTRGQQVTLRCSSQSGHNTVSWYQQALGQGPQFIFQYYREEENGRGNFPPRFSGLQFPNYSSELNVNALELDDSALYLCASSSPDSGNTIYFGEGSWLTVV.

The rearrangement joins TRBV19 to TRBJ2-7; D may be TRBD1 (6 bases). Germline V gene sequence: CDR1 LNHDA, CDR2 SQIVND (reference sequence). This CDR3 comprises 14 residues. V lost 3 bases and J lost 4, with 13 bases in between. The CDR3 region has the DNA TGTGCCAGTAGTATGGGGGCAATGCGGTACGAGCAGTACTTC. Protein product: CASSMGAMRYEQYF. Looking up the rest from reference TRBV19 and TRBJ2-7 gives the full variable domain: DGGITQSPKYLFRKEGQNVTLSCEQNLNHDAMYWYRQDPGQGLRLIYYSQIVNDFQKGDIAEGYSVSREKKESFPLTVTSAQKNPTAFYLCASSMGAMRYEQYFGPGTRLTVT.

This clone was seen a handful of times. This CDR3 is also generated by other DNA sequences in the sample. CDR3 loop: CSVTANRGDTQYF. The CDR3 region has the DNA TGCAGCGTTACTGCGAATAGGGGAGATACGCAGTATTTT. The V call is TRBV29-1, the J call TRBJ2-3, with D possibly matching TRBD1 (5 bases). V was trimmed by 5 bases and J by 5 bases, leaving 14 bases between them. The germline V gene encodes CDR1 SQVTM and CDR2 ANQGSEA. The CDR3 loop spans 13 amino acids.

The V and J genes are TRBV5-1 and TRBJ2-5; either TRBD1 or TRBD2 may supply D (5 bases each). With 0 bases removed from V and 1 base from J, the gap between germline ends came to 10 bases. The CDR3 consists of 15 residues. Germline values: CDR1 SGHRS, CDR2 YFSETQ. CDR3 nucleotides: TGCGCCAGCAGCTTGGCCGGTGGGACCCAAGAGACCCAGTACTTC. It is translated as CASSLAGGTQETQYF.

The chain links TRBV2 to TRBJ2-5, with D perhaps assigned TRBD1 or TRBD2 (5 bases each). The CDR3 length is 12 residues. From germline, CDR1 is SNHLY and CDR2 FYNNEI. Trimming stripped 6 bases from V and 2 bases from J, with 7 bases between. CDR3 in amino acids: CASRGPQETQYF. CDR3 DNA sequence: TGTGCCAGCAGGGGACCGCAAGAGACCCAGTACTTC.

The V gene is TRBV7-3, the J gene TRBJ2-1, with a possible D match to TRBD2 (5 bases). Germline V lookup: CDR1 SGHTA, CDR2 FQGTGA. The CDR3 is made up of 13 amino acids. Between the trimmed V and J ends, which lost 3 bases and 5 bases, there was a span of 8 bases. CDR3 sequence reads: CASSFSGDNEQFF. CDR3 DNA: TGTGCCAGCAGCTTCAGCGGAGACAATGAGCAGTTCTTC.